This T cell receptor beta chain was documented in a study of spatial heterogeneity in lung cancer (dated by TCRdb to the late 2010s). General notes on the study: Donors were 72 patients with early-stage, untreated non-small cell lung cancer from the lung TRACERx cohort. Follow-up PBMC samples were sequenced whenever available, with a median time to follow-up of approximately 25 months after resection. At surgery, hundreds of tumor regions, around 68 matched nontumor lung samples and 56 PBMC samples were TCR-sequenced for both alpha and beta chains. In the raw uncorrected reads, each unique combination of TCR and UMI appeared more than ten times on average. In non-small cell lung cancer, the study made a quantitative comparison of TCR alpha and beta repertoires among multiple tumor regions, matched nontumor lung and blood. Beta-chain transcripts were consistently detected in greater numbers than alpha-chain transcripts, which likely reflects a higher abundance of beta-chain transcripts. Nonsynonymous mutation counts, determined by whole-exome sequencing of tumor tissue, were related to features of the TCR repertoire. Broader findings and caveats from the paper: Ubiquitous expanded tumor TCRs were found in blood more often at tumor resection than at routine follow-up. Confirming at a functional level the hypothesis that regional TCRs recognize regional mutations was considered to require additional single-cell paired TCR alpha and beta sequencing. Only 14 patients were included in comparisons of baseline and follow-up blood repertoires.

The sample's time point label, in plain terms: blood at routine non-recurrence follow-up after resection. Without any cell sorting, TCR sequencing was performed on whole RNA extracted either from tumor and nontumor lung tissue or from cryopreserved PBMC samples. Only patients with enough RNA available from two or more tumor regions were chosen for TCR sequencing. Library preparation used 5' RACE. For sequencing, a NextSeq 500 was employed. To allow correction of PCR and sequencing errors, the TCR library protocol tagged every TCR cDNA molecule with a unique molecular identifier. Processing in the source paper ran as follows. Decombinator tools were used for TCR identification, UMI-based error correction and CDR3 extraction. TCRs above a frequency of 2 per 1,000, corresponding to the top 1% of the tumor frequency distribution, were defined as expanded. Renyi diversity was computed with the R vegan package after each repertoire had been subsampled 100 times to 5,000 TCRs. CDR3 similarity networks were built from amino acid triplet string-kernel similarity, connecting CDR3s with pairwise similarity above 0.82. TCRdb ran its own pipeline on the public reads, namely fastp trimming at Q25 and MiXCR clone calling, and kept in-frame beta chains. All rows with the same CDR3 protein become a single entry with the most common DNA and genes. The V and J calls reflect TCRdb's pipeline rather than the authors' work. The table for this sample lists under 150,000 distinct CDR3 sequences; about 10% of them were counted only once. Approximately 24% of the sample is taken by the ten largest.

Inclusive of the bounding cysteine and phenylalanine, the CDR3 is 15 residues long. The entry retains the CDR3 DNA only, 45 bases that are in frame from base 1. A distance of 14 bases separates the germline ends of V and J, which lose 5 bases and 2 bases respectively. In the case of this clonotype: Its binding antigen is unknown. No much larger clone exists at a distance of one base, and base qualities are not known.

The sequence joins TRBV12-3 or TRBV12-4 to TRBJ2-3; a weak D assignment points to TRBD2 (5 bases agree). Sample: PBMCs, taken at follow-up. The receptor was derived from a female donor with early-stage non-small cell lung cancer. Here is the DNA: TGTGCCAGCAGTATCAACCGAGGGTTCACAGATACGCAGTATTTT. Translated, this gives CASSINRGFTDTQYF.